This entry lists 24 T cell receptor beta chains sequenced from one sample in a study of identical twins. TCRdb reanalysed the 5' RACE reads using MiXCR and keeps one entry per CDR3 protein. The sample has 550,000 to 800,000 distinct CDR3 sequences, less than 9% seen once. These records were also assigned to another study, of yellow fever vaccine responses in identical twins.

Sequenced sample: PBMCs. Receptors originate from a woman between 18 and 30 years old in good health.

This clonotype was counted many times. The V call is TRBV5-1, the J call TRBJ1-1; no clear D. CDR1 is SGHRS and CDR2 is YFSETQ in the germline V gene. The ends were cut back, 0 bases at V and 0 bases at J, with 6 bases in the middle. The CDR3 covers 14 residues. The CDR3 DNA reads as TGCGCCAGCAGCTTGGCGGTGGTGAACACTGAAGCTTTCTTT. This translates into CASSLAVVNTEAFF.

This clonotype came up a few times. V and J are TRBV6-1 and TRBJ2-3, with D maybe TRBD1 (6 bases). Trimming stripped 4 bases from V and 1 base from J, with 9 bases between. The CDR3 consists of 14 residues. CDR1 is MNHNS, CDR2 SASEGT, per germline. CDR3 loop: CASSGRQGTDTQYF. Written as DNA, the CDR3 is TGTGCCAGCAGTGGCCGACAGGGCACAGATACGCAGTATTTT.

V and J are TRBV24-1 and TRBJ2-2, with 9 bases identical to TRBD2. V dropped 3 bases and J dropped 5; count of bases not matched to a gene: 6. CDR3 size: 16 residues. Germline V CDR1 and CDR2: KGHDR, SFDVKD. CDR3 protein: CATSDNQLAGTGELFF. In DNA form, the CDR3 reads TGTGCCACCAGTGATAACCAACTAGCGGGTACCGGGGAGCTGTTTTTT.

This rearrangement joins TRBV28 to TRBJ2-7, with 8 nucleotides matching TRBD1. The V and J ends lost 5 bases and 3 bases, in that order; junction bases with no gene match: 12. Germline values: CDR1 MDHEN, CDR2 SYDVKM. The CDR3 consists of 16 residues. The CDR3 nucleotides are TGTGCCAGCAGTCCTTGGACAGGGATACCCTTCTACGAGCAGTACTTC. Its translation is CASSPWTGIPFYEQYF.

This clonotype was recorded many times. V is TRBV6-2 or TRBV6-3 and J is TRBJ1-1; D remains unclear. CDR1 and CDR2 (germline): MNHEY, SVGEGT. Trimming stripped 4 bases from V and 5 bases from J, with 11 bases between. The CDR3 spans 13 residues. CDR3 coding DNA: TGTGCCAGCAGTTCCGTGGGGTTAACTGAAGCTTTCTTT. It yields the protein CASSSVGLTEAFF.

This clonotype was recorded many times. CDR3 protein: CASSVGGATEAFF. DNA for the CDR3: TGTGCCAGCAGCGTAGGTGGGGCAACTGAAGCTTTCTTT. The chain combines TRBV9 with TRBJ1-1; D is perhaps TRBD1 (5 bases). V shed 0 bases and J shed 5 bases, with 8 bases lying between them. The CDR3 consists of 13 residues. Germline-derived CDR1 and CDR2 are SGDLS and YYNGEE.

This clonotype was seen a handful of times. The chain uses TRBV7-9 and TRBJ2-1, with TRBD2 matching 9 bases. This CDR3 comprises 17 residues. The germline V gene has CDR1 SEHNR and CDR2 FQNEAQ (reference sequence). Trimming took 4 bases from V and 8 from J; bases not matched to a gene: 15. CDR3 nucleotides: TGTGCCAGCAGCTACCTGGCCGGGGCGGGGGGGCCCGATGAGCAGTTCTTC. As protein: CASSYLAGAGGPDEQFF. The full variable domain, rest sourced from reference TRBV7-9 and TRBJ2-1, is DTGVSQNPRHKITKRGQNVTFRCDPISEHNRLYWYRQTLGQGPEFLTYFQNEAQLEKSRLLSDRFSAERPKGSFSTLEIQRTEQGDSAMYLCASSYLAGAGGPDEQFFGPGTRLTVL.

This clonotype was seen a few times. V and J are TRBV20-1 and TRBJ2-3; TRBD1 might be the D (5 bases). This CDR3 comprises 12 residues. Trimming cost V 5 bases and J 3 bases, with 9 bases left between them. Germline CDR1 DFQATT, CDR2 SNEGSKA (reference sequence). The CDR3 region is CSAEKGTDTQYF. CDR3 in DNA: TGCAGTGCTGAGAAGGGGACAGATACGCAGTATTTT.

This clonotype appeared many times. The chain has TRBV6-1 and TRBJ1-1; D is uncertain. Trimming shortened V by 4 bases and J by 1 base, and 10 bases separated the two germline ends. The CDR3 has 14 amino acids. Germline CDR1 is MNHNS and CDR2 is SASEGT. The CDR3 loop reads CASSGPWSNTEAFF. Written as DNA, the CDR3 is TGTGCCAGCAGTGGCCCGTGGTCGAACACTGAAGCTTTCTTT.

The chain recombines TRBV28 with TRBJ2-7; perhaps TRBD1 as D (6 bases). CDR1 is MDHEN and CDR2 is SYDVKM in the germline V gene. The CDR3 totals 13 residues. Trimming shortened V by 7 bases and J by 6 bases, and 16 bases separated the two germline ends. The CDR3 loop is CASTTTGSIEQYF. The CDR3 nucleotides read TGTGCCAGCACTACTACAGGGTCGATCGAGCAGTACTTC.

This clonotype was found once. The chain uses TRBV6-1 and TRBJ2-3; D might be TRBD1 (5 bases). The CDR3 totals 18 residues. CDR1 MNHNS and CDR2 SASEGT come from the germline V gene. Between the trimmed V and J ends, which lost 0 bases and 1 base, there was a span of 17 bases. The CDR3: CASSEALLGALRTDTQYF. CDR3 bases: TGTGCCAGCAGTGAAGCGCTTCTAGGGGCCCTCCGCACAGATACGCAGTATTTT.

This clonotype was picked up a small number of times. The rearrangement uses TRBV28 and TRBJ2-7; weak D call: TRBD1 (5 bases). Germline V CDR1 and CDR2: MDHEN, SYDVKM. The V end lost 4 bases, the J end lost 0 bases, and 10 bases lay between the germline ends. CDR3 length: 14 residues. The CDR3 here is CASSYRLSSYEQYV. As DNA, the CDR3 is TGTGCCAGCAGTTACAGGCTAAGCTCCTACGAGCAGTACGTC.

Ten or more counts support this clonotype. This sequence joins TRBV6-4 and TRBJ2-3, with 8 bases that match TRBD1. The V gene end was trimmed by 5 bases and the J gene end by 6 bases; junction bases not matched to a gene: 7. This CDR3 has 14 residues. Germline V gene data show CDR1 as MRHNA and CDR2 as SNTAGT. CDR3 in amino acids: CASSLTGEADTQYF. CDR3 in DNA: TGTGCCAGCAGTTTGACAGGGGAGGCGGATACGCAGTATTTT.

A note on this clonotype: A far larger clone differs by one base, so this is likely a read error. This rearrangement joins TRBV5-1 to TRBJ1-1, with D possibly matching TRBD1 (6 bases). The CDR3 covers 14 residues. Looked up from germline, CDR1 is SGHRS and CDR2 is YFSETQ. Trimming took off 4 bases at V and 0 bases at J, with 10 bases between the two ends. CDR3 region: CASSRGHMNTEAFF. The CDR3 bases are TGCGCCAGCAGCCGGGGACACATGAACACTGAAGCTTTCTTT.

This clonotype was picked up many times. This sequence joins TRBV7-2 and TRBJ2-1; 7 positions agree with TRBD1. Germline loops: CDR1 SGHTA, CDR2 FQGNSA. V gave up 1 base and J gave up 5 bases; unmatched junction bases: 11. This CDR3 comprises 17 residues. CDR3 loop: CASSLVGQRLVNNEQFF. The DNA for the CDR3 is TGTGCCAGCAGCTTAGTGGGACAGCGTCTCGTCAACAATGAGCAGTTCTTC.

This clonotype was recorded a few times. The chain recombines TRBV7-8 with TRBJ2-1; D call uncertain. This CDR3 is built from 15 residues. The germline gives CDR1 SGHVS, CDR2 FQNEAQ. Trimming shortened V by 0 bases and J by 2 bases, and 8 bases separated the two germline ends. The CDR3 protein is CASSLASEAYNEQFF. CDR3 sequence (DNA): TGTGCCAGCAGCTTAGCGAGCGAGGCCTACAATGAGCAGTTCTTC.

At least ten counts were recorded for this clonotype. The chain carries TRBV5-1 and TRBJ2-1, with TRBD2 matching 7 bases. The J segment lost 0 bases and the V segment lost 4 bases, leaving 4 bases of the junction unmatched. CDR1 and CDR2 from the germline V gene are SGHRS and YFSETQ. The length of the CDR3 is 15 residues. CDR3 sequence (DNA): TGCGCCAGCAGCGGGGGGGATACCTCCTACAATGAGCAGTTCTTC. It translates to CASSGGDTSYNEQFF.

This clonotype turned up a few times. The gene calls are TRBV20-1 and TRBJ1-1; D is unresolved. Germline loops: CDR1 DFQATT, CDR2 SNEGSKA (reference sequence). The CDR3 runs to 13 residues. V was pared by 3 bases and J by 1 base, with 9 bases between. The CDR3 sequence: CSARRSSNTEAFF. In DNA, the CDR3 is TGCAGTGCTAGGAGGAGCTCGAACACTGAAGCTTTCTTT.

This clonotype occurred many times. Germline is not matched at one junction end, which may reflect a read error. The CDR3 here is CASSYLGDTQYF. The CDR3 DNA sequence: TGTGCCAGCAGTTATTTAGGCGATACGCAGTATTTT. J is TRBJ2-3 and V is TRBV5-1; no reliable D call. Germline CDR1 reads SGHRS; CDR2 reads YFSETQ. The CDR3 runs to 12 residues.

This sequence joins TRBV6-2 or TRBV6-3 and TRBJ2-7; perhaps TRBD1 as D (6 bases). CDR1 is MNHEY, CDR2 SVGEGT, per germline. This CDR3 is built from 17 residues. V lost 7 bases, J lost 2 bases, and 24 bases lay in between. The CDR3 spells CASTSSRRTRGTYEQYV. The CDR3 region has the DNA TGTGCCAGCACCTCATCAAGACGGACAAGGGGGACCTACGAGCAGTACGTC.

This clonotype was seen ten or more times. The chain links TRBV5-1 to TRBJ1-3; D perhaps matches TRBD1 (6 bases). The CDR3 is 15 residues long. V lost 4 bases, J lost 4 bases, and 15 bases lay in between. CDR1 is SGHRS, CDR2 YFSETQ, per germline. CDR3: CASSGALDRGNTIYF. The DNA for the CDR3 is TGCGCCAGCAGCGGGGCCTTGGACAGAGGAAACACCATATATTTT.

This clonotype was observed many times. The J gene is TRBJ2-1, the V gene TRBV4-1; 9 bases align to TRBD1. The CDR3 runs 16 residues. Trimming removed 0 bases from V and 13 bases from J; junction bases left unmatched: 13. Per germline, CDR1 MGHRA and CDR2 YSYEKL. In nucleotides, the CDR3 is TGCGCCAGCAGCCAAGATGAGGGGGACAGGGATTTTTCCCAGTTCTTC. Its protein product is CASSQDEGDRDFSQFF.

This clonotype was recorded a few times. CDR3 bases: TGTGCCAGCAGCTCCGACTGGACTAGTGTGGTTTATGGGGAGCTGTTTTTT. Residues: CASSSDWTSVVYGELFF. This chain joins TRBV14 and TRBJ2-2; 7 bases align to TRBD2. CDR1 and CDR2 from the germline V gene are SGHDN and FVKESK. V lost 5 bases, J lost 8 bases, and 17 bases stayed unmatched. This CDR3 comprises 17 residues.

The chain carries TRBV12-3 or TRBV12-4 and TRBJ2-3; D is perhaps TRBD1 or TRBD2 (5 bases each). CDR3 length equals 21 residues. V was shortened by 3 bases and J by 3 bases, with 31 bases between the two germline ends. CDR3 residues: CASSFLTGTDFIGITTDTQYF. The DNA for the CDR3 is TGTGCCAGCAGTTTCCTCACTGGGACGGATTTTATCGGGATCACGACAGATACGCAGTATTTT.